These T cell receptor beta chains were read from a single sample in a study of blood T cell repertoires in COVID-19. Method: immunoSEQ multiplex PCR; TCRdb's copy keeps in-frame clones and lacks some. Here the sample spans some 320,000 clones, 90% being singletons. Sequencing was carried out using PBMCs or T cells enriched from blood (not recorded which). The receptors originated from a man aged 60-69 years who had recovered from COVID-19. Both conserved end residues are part of each CDR3. Expanded clones get a size class; other rows say once, few or many, or leave the size out.

CDR3aa: CASMEGASGNTIYF; j_gene: TRBJ1-3; v_gene: TRBV6-5; len: 14; abundance: NA
CDR3aa: CASSLELAGGPVDTQYF; j_gene: TRBJ2-3; v_gene: TRBV11-3; len: 17; abundance: NA
CDR3aa: CASSLGVTGVHTGELFF; j_gene: TRBJ2-2; v_gene: TRBV7-8; len: 17; abundance: once
CDR3aa: CASSYTRGTQYF; j_gene: TRBJ2-5; v_gene: TRBV6-5; len: 12; abundance: NA
CDR3aa: CASSPRRLYGYTF; j_gene: TRBJ1-2; v_gene: TRBV7-8; len: 13; abundance: NA
CDR3aa: CATSLGPGGEQFF; j_gene: TRBJ2-1; v_gene: TRBV2; len: 13; abundance: NA
CDR3aa: CASTRGGNYGYTF; j_gene: TRBJ1-2; v_gene: TRBV6-5; len: 13; abundance: NA
CDR3aa: CASSPQGSRAEAFF; j_gene: TRBJ1-1; v_gene: TRBV19; len: 14; abundance: NA
CDR3aa: CASSYVWTGDYGYTF; j_gene: TRBJ1-2; v_gene: TRBV6-5; len: 15; abundance: NA
CDR3aa: CASSPGTSYEQYF; j_gene: TRBJ2-7; v_gene: TRBV18; len: 13; abundance: NA
CDR3aa: CASRKQGAMNEKLFF; j_gene: TRBJ1-4; v_gene: TRBV6-6; len: 15; abundance: NA
CDR3aa: CASSLAQGQGATGELFF; j_gene: TRBJ2-2; v_gene: TRBV5-1; len: 17; abundance: NA
CDR3aa: CASSLPGDRSGNTIYF; j_gene: TRBJ1-3; v_gene: TRBV5-1; len: 16; abundance: NA
CDR3aa: CAYEVGTDTQYF; j_gene: TRBJ2-3; v_gene: TRBV30; len: 12; abundance: NA
CDR3aa: CASSYRAGAEAFF; j_gene: TRBJ1-1; v_gene: TRBV6-6; len: 13; abundance: NA
CDR3aa: CASSTGQGPNEKLFF; j_gene: TRBJ1-4; v_gene: TRBV19; len: 15; abundance: NA
CDR3aa: CASSAGTRYEQYF; j_gene: TRBJ2-7; v_gene: TRBV6-5; len: 13; abundance: once
CDR3aa: CATSDRTSGRGNEQFF; j_gene: TRBJ2-1; v_gene: TRBV24-1; len: 16; abundance: NA
CDR3aa: CASSLDGGQGARAKNIQYF; j_gene: TRBJ2-4; v_gene: TRBV11-3; len: 19; abundance: NA
CDR3aa: CASRPIAGVGPGELFF; j_gene: TRBJ2-2; v_gene: TRBV5-1; len: 16; abundance: NA
CDR3aa: CASSFLAGVGTGELFF; j_gene: TRBJ2-2; v_gene: TRBV6-4; len: 16; abundance: NA
CDR3aa: CASSPPGSFFSGTDTQYF; j_gene: TRBJ2-3; v_gene: TRBV27; len: 18; abundance: NA
CDR3aa: CASSVGRDWSYNEQFF; j_gene: TRBJ2-1; v_gene: TRBV5-1; len: 16; abundance: NA
CDR3aa: CASSRRLAGGLGELFF; j_gene: TRBJ2-2; v_gene: TRBV11-2; len: 16; abundance: NA
CDR3aa: CASSYRRGGNSPLHF; j_gene: TRBJ1-6; v_gene: TRBV6-5; len: 15; abundance: once
CDR3aa: CASSQDTSSYGYTF; j_gene: TRBJ1-2; v_gene: TRBV3-1/TRBV3-2; len: 14; abundance: NA
CDR3aa: CASSPLAGDGYEQYF; j_gene: TRBJ2-7; v_gene: TRBV19; len: 15; abundance: NA
CDR3aa: CASSYSKHHPTGANTEAFF; j_gene: TRBJ1-1; v_gene: TRBV6-2/TRBV6-3; len: 19; abundance: NA
CDR3aa: CASSPGQGAGTGELFF; j_gene: TRBJ2-2; v_gene: TRBV5-5; len: 16; abundance: NA
CDR3aa: CASSPRRDITSSGANVLTF; j_gene: TRBJ2-6; v_gene: TRBV6-2/TRBV6-3; len: 19; abundance: NA
CDR3aa: CASSQVQGRDGYTF; j_gene: TRBJ1-2; v_gene: TRBV3-1/TRBV3-2; len: 14; abundance: NA
CDR3aa: CASSLTRTGELFF; j_gene: TRBJ2-2; v_gene: TRBV5-8; len: 13; abundance: NA
CDR3aa: CASSQGTKSYGYTF; j_gene: TRBJ1-2; v_gene: TRBV3-1/TRBV3-2; len: 14; abundance: NA
CDR3aa: CASSQDYQTANQPQHF; j_gene: TRBJ1-5; v_gene: TRBV14; len: 16; abundance: NA
CDR3aa: CASSQVPSSYEQYF; j_gene: TRBJ2-7; v_gene: TRBV3-1/TRBV3-2; len: 14; abundance: NA
CDR3aa: CATTGYNQPQHF; j_gene: TRBJ1-5; v_gene: TRBV6-5; len: 12; abundance: NA
CDR3aa: CASSKTGGSTEAFF; j_gene: TRBJ1-1; v_gene: TRBV5-1; len: 14; abundance: NA
CDR3aa: CSAGPETQYF; j_gene: TRBJ2-5; v_gene: TRBV29-1; len: 10; abundance: NA
CDR3aa: CASSSSGSYYYGYTF; j_gene: TRBJ1-2; v_gene: TRBV28; len: 15; abundance: NA
CDR3aa: CASSERDRAPYEQYF; j_gene: TRBJ2-7; v_gene: TRBV6-1; len: 15; abundance: NA
CDR3aa: CASRQANSPLHF; j_gene: TRBJ1-6; v_gene: TRBV3-1/TRBV3-2; len: 12; abundance: NA
CDR3aa: CASSLSAGPLHF; j_gene: TRBJ1-6; v_gene: TRBV27; len: 12; abundance: NA
CDR3aa: CAWSVGGGYTF; j_gene: TRBJ1-2; v_gene: TRBV30; len: 11; abundance: NA
CDR3aa: CASSGGPKREGPYEQYF; j_gene: TRBJ2-7; v_gene: TRBV25-1; len: 17; abundance: NA
CDR3aa: CAWIGEAGNTIYF; j_gene: TRBJ1-3; v_gene: TRBV30; len: 13; abundance: NA
CDR3aa: CASSFPAGGAMNTEAFF; j_gene: TRBJ1-1; v_gene: TRBV11-3; len: 17; abundance: NA
CDR3aa: CASSLYRGARGDTQYF; j_gene: TRBJ2-3; v_gene: TRBV5-4; len: 16; abundance: NA
CDR3aa: CASSEEYGTGEDNEQFF; j_gene: TRBJ2-1; v_gene: TRBV6-1; len: 17; abundance: NA
CDR3aa: CASSIAVQVSKPQHF; j_gene: TRBJ1-5; v_gene: TRBV19; len: 15; abundance: NA
CDR3aa: CASSYSRLLQGEQFF; j_gene: TRBJ2-1; v_gene: TRBV6-2/TRBV6-3; len: 15; abundance: once
CDR3aa: CAWSVGGSGNTIYF; j_gene: TRBJ1-3; v_gene: TRBV30; len: 14; abundance: NA